These T cell receptor beta chains were read from a single sample in a study of CD8 T cells in Susac syndrome. MiXCR, applied by TCRdb to the immunoSEQ multiplex PCR reads, yields one record per CDR3 protein. The data hold about 400,000 distinct CDR3 sequences, with approximately 89% observed a single time. Sequenced sample: CD8+ T cells from PBMCs. The receptors were gathered from a human donor with multiple sclerosis. The CDR3 runs from the conserved cysteine through the conserved F or W. D genes are given only for firm matches. Expanded clones are given a class, and other clones once, few, many or no size at all.

D	V	length	J	size	CDR3	DNA
.	TRBV5-6	13	TRBJ1-1	.	CASRATMNTEAFF	TGTGCCAGCAGAGCCACTATGAACACTGAAGCTTTCTTT
TRBD1	TRBV10-3	17	TRBJ1-2	once	CAISEFVGTGTNYGYTF	TGTGCCATCAGTGAGTTTGTTGGGACAGGGACTAACTATGGCTACACCTTC
TRBD2	TRBV18	16	TRBJ2-7	.	CASSPREGTSSYEQYF	TGTGCCAGCTCACCAAGGGAGGGGACGAGCTCCTACGAGCAGTACTTC
TRBD2	TRBV19	13	TRBJ2-7	few	CASSAGDSYEQYF	TGTGCCAGTAGTGCGGGAGACTCCTACGAGCAGTACTTC
TRBD2	TRBV14	14	TRBJ2-7	.	CASSHWEGSYEQYF	TGTGCCAGCAGCCATTGGGAGGGGTCCTACGAGCAGTACTTC
TRBD1	TRBV29-1	14	TRBJ2-7	.	CSVTLWDRMNEQYF	TGCAGCGTGACGCTATGGGACAGAATGAACGAGCAGTACTTC
TRBD1	TRBV28	14	TRBJ1-1	.	CASSGTGAISIAFF	TGTGCCAGCAGTGGGACAGGGGCTATTTCTATAGCTTTCTTT
TRBD2	TRBV20-1	13	TRBJ2-7	.	CSAGREDAYEQYF	TGCAGTGCGGGGCGGGAGGACGCCTACGAGCAGTACTTC
.	TRBV5-4	12	TRBJ1-5	once	CASSLDHQPQHF	TGTGCCAGCAGCCTGGATCATCAGCCCCAGCATTTT
.	TRBV20-1	15	TRBJ2-7	few	CSARDADRRGYEQYF	TGCAGTGCTAGAGATGCAGACAGGAGGGGCTACGAGCAGTACTTC
.	TRBV6-5	15	TRBJ1-1	.	CASRQEAPGFIRTFF	TGTGCCAGCAGACAAGAGGCCCCAGGGTTCATTAGAACTTTCTTT
TRBD2	TRBV27	15	TRBJ2-7	.	CASRLRTSGYYEQYF	TGTGCCAGCAGACTACGAACTAGCGGGTATTACGAGCAGTACTTC
.	TRBV27	14	TRBJ1-5	.	CASSLSGAGQPQHF	TGTGCCAGCAGTTTATCAGGGGCGGGTCAGCCCCAGCATTTT
.	TRBV12-3/TRBV12-4	13	TRBJ1-4	.	CASSFGGGEKLFF	TGTGCCAGCAGTTTCGGCGGGGGTGAAAAACTGTTTTTT
TRBD1	TRBV5-5	16	TRBJ1-2	.	CASSQGDRGRLDGYTF	TGTGCCAGCAGCCAGGGGGACAGGGGGCGATTGGATGGCTACACCTTC
.	TRBV7-9	17	TRBJ1-4	.	CASSPRDQRETNEKLFF	TGTGCCAGCAGCCCGAGGGATCAGAGGGAAACTAATGAAAAACTGTTTTTT
.	TRBV6-2/TRBV6-3	14	TRBJ2-1	once	CASSYLLTYNEQFF	TGTGCCAGCAGTTACCTACTGACCTACAATGAGCAGTTCTTC
TRBD1	TRBV27	13	TRBJ2-7	.	CASRTGTADEQYF	TGTGCCAGCAGAACAGGGACAGCCGATGAGCAGTACTTC
.	TRBV23-1	16	TRBJ1-1	.	CASGRLLGVENTEAFF	TGCGCCAGCGGGCGTCTATTGGGGGTGGAGAACACTGAAGCTTTCTTT
.	TRBV6-2/TRBV6-3	14	TRBJ2-6	.	CASSWTSGANVLTF	TGTGCCAGCAGTTGGACGTCAGGGGCCAACGTCCTGACTTTC
.	TRBV2	15	TRBJ1-5	.	CASTPSGASNQPQHF	TGTGCCAGCACTCCCTCGGGGGCGAGCAATCAGCCCCAGCATTTT
.	TRBV29-1	11	TRBJ1-2	.	CSVKANYGYTF	TGCAGCGTTAAAGCTAACTATGGCTACACCTTC
.	TRBV7-9	14	TRBJ1-2	.	CASSLGAGEKGYTF	TGTGCCAGCAGCTTAGGGGCAGGAGAAAAGGGCTACACCTTC
TRBD2	TRBV2	18	TRBJ2-3	.	CASSPLGLAGGNTDTQYF	TGTGCCAGCAGTCCCTTGGGACTAGCGGGGGGGAATACCGATACGCAGTATTTT
.	TRBV7-9	14	TRBJ2-5	once	CASSFQEGGETQYF	TGTGCCAGCAGCTTCCAAGAGGGGGGGGAGACCCAGTACTTC
.	TRBV20-1	15	TRBJ1-5	.	CSATESAGWNQPQHF	TGCAGTGCTACTGAGTCGGCAGGGTGGAATCAGCCCCAGCATTTT
.	TRBV7-9	14	TRBJ1-1	once	CASSLRGDDTEAFF	TGTGCCAGCAGCTTACGGGGTGATGACACTGAAGCTTTCTTT
TRBD1	TRBV19	16	TRBJ2-7	.	CASSTNSQGPSGEQYF	TGTGCCAGTAGTACTAACTCACAGGGGCCTTCAGGAGAGCAGTACTTC
.	TRBV19	13	TRBJ1-1	few	CASSINPNTEAFF	TGTGCCAGTAGTATAAATCCGAACACTGAAGCTTTCTTT
TRBD1	TRBV5-1	14	TRBJ1-1	.	CASSSGQMNTEAFF	TGTGCCAGCAGTTCGGGACAGATGAACACTGAAGCTTTCTTT
TRBD1	TRBV5-5	17	TRBJ2-7	.	CASSPTTGTGIFYEQYF	TGTGCCAGCAGCCCAACAACCGGGACAGGGATCTTCTACGAGCAGTACTTC
TRBD2	TRBV7-9	15	TRBJ2-2	.	CASSPGTIDTGELFF	TGTGCCAGCAGCCCCGGGACTATTGACACCGGGGAGCTGTTTTTT
.	TRBV10-2	16	TRBJ2-1	.	CASKERGPLSYNEQFF	TGCGCCAGTAAAGAGAGGGGACCTTTGTCCTACAATGAGCAGTTCTTC
.	TRBV19	15	TRBJ1-2	.	CASSLVGQKYYGYTF	TGTGCCAGTAGTTTGGTAGGGCAGAAATACTATGGCTACACCTTC
TRBD2	TRBV20-1	17	TRBJ2-7	.	CSARVYRPGGDLYEQYF	TGCAGTGCTAGAGTCTACAGACCGGGAGGCGACCTTTACGAGCAGTACTTC
.	TRBV30	13	TRBJ2-1	.	CAWSVLRGNEQFF	TGTGCCTGGAGTGTACTAAGGGGCAATGAGCAGTTCTTC
.	TRBV7-2	14	TRBJ2-7	.	CASSPSRSYYEQYF	TGTGCCAGCAGCCCGAGTAGGAGCTACTACGAGCAGTACTTC
.	TRBV9	19	TRBJ1-1	.	CASSFPGEGAGRENTEAFF	TGTGCCAGCAGCTTCCCAGGCGAGGGCGCAGGACGCGAGAACACTGAAGCTTTCTTT
TRBD1	TRBV7-9	13	TRBJ1-1	.	CASSGAGGTEAFF	TGTGCCAGCTCGGGGGCAGGGGGCACTGAAGCTTTCTTT
TRBD2	TRBV4-1	15	TRBJ2-7	.	CASSPLAGGNYEQYF	TGCGCCAGCAGCCCCCTAGCGGGAGGGAACTACGAGCAGTACTTC
.	TRBV28	15	TRBJ1-2	.	CASSPIREDRYGYTF	TGTGCCAGCAGTCCAATCAGGGAGGACCGCTATGGCTACACCTTC
.	TRBV27	13	TRBJ1-1	.	CASSSGPTIEAFF	TGTGCCAGCTCGTCGGGACCTACTATTGAAGCTTTCTTT
TRBD1	TRBV15	13	TRBJ1-1	.	CATRNDRVTEAFF	TGTGCCACCAGAAACGACAGGGTGACTGAAGCTTTCTTT
.	TRBV7-9	17	TRBJ2-7	.	CASSLAFVGGSSYEQYF	TGTGCCAGCAGCTTAGCGTTTGTAGGGGGTAGCTCCTACGAGCAGTACTTC
.	TRBV29-1	14	TRBJ2-7	.	CSVQAGVALDEQYF	TGCAGCGTCCAAGCAGGGGTGGCCCTCGACGAGCAGTACTTC
.	TRBV10-3	18	TRBJ2-7	.	CAISEAGDERGVFYEQYF	TGTGCCATCAGTGAGGCCGGGGACGAGAGGGGTGTTTTCTACGAGCAGTACTTC
.	TRBV12-3/TRBV12-4	13	TRBJ1-2	few	CASSFGQGHGYTF	TGTGCCAGCAGTTTTGGACAAGGGCATGGTTACACCTTC
.	TRBV5-6	14	TRBJ2-7	.	CASSFHKRINEQYF	TGTGCCAGCAGCTTTCATAAAAGGATCAACGAGCAGTACTTC
.	TRBV12-3/TRBV12-4	13	TRBJ2-1	.	CASRFFEGDEQFF	TGTGCCAGCAGGTTTTTCGAAGGGGATGAGCAGTTCTTC
.	TRBV6-4	8	TRBJ2-4	.	CASSAAKF	TGTGCCAGCAGTGCGGCCAAATTC
TRBD1	TRBV6-1	15	TRBJ2-5	.	CASSDLQGWQETQYF	TGTGCCAGCAGTGACCTACAGGGGTGGCAAGAGACCCAGTACTTC
.	TRBV14	15	TRBJ1-1	.	CASSQLQPGGTEAFF	TGTGCCAGCAGCCAACTACAGCCTGGGGGCACTGAAGCTTTCTTT
.	TRBV5-4	12	TRBJ1-1	once	CASSLKGLEAFF	TGTGCCAGCAGCCTTAAGGGACTCGAAGCTTTCTTT
.	TRBV19	13	TRBJ2-7	.	CASSGRTVYEQYF	TGTGCCAGTAGTGGGAGGACAGTCTACGAGCAGTACTTC
TRBD1	TRBV4-1	14	TRBJ2-7	.	CASSHGTVAYEQYF	TGCGCCAGCAGCCATGGGACAGTAGCCTACGAGCAGTACTTC
.	TRBV9	15	TRBJ1-2	.	CASSEGSGSNYGYTF	TGTGCCAGCAGCGAGGGGTCGGGGTCTAACTATGGCTACACCTTC
.	TRBV4-1	15	TRBJ2-1	.	CASSQVQVSGNEQFF	TGCGCCAGCAGCCAAGTTCAGGTTAGCGGCAATGAGCAGTTCTTC